This passage covers 25 T cell receptor beta chains from one sample sequenced in a study of response to subunit inactivated influenza vaccine. One entry per CDR3 protein results from TCRdb running MiXCR on the RT-PCR reads. The data contain 180,000 or so distinct CDR3 sequences, 10% to 15% of them seen just once; the ten biggest clones take up around 28%. These same data were also listed under a study on T cells expressing NK-cell markers. That paper states: Libraries used 5'RACE template switching adding universal primer site and UMIs.

Here the sequenced sample was CD8+ T cells sorted from PBMCs, taken roughly 12 days after vaccination. The receptors come from a man aged 50-60 years who received an inactivated influenza vaccine.

CDR3 nucleotide sequence: TGCAGCGCAATGAACTACAATGAGCAGTTCTTC. Protein sequence: CSAMNYNEQFF. The chain uses TRBV29-1 and TRBJ2-1; D gene uncertain. CDR1 is SQVTM, CDR2 ANQGSEA, per germline. CDR3 length equals 11 residues. The V end was cut by 7 bases, the J end by 3 bases, with 7 bases between.

The chain joins TRBV20-1 to TRBJ2-7, with unresolved D. The CDR3 loop spans 11 amino acids. Per germline, CDR1 DFQATT and CDR2 SNEGSKA (reference sequence). The ends were cut back, 3 bases at V and 3 bases at J, with 6 bases in the middle. CDR3 nucleotide sequence: TGCAGTGCTAGCCCCAGCTACGAGCAGTACTTC. Amino acids: CSASPSYEQYF.

The sample holds a few counts of this clonotype. V and J are TRBV5-6 and TRBJ1-2, with D perhaps TRBD1 (6 bases). V was shortened by 4 bases and J by 2 bases, with 15 bases between the two germline ends. Germline CDR1 is SGHDT and CDR2 is YYEEEE. This CDR3 comprises 15 residues. CDR3 in amino acids: CASSRGAGTNYGYTF. Written as DNA, the CDR3 is TGTGCCAGCAGCCGGGGGGCAGGCACCAACTATGGCTACACCTTC.

The chain has TRBV5-1 and TRBJ1-6; TRBD1 might be the D (6 bases). The CDR3 is 16 residues long. The V end was cut by 2 bases, the J end by 5 bases, with 14 bases between. The germline V gene has CDR1 SGHRS and CDR2 YFSETQ. The DNA of the CDR3 is TGCGCCAGCAGCTTCGGGGGCCCGGCGCATAATTCACCCCTCCACTTT. It encodes CASSFGGPAHNSPLHF.

The chain links TRBV6-5 to TRBJ2-3, with D perhaps matching TRBD1 (6 bases). Looked up from germline, CDR1 is MNHEY and CDR2 is SVGAGI. The length of the CDR3 is 16 residues. V gave up 3 bases and J gave up 0 bases, with 13 bases separating them. CDR3 sequence (DNA): TGTGCCAGCAGTTATGACAGGAGCCCTAGCACAGATACGCAGTATTTT. This translates into CASSYDRSPSTDTQYF.

The J gene is TRBJ2-7, the V gene TRBV4-3; D ambiguous. Germline CDR1 and CDR2: LGHNA and YSLEER. The CDR3 spans 14 residues. V was cut by 0 bases and J by 3 bases, with 9 bases left in between. The CDR3 loop reads CASSQELSDYEQYF. Written as DNA, the CDR3 is TGCGCCAGCAGCCAAGAGCTCTCGGACTACGAGCAGTACTTC.

In this sample, this clonotype turned up a few times. In DNA, the CDR3 is TGCGCCAGCAGCCCCGGGGTACCCCTCGGGAGGGACGAGCAGTACTTC. Protein: CASSPGVPLGRDEQYF. The V call is TRBV5-1, the J call TRBJ2-7; 8 bases line up with TRBD2. CDR1 is SGHRS, CDR2 YFSETQ, per germline. With V trimmed by 4 bases and J by 5 bases, 14 bases remained unmatched. This CDR3 is built from 16 residues.

This clonotype was seen a handful of times. The V and J genes are TRBV28 and TRBJ1-5, with D unresolved. CDR3 length equals 15 residues. CDR1 MDHEN and CDR2 SYDVKM come from the germline V gene. V was shortened by 3 bases and J by 4 bases, with 13 bases between the two germline ends. This CDR3 reads CASSFSPEDNQPQHF. The CDR3 DNA reads as TGTGCCAGCAGTTTTTCCCCCGAGGATAATCAGCCCCAGCATTTT.

The table lists this clonotype with many counts. The genes are TRBV5-1 and TRBJ2-1; 14 nucleotides align to TRBD2. The CDR3 spans 16 residues. Germline values: CDR1 SGHRS, CDR2 YFSETQ. The junction had 3 bases not matched to a gene; V was cut back by 3 bases and J by 4 bases. CDR3 region: CASSWGLAGAYNEQFF. The CDR3 nucleotides read TGCGCCAGCAGCTGGGGACTAGCGGGGGCTTACAATGAGCAGTTCTTC.

This clonotype was seen at least ten times. The DNA of the CDR3 is TGTGCCAGCAGTTTTGGGCTAGCGGGAGTCGAGCAGTACTTC. Amino acids: CASSFGLAGVEQYF. The gene calls are TRBV28 and TRBJ2-7; 10 bases align to TRBD2. Germline CDR1 reads MDHEN; CDR2 reads SYDVKM. Trimming at V came to 3 bases and at J to 6 bases, leaving 5 bases not matched to a gene. The CDR3 covers 14 residues.

This clonotype was observed a few times. The V gene is TRBV3-1, the J gene TRBJ2-1, with 7 bases lining up with TRBD1. CDR1 is LGHDT and CDR2 is YNNKEL in the germline V gene (reference sequence). This CDR3 contains 16 residues. V gave up 4 bases and J gave up 7 bases; unmatched junction bases: 13. CDR3 protein: CASSPPGGRTWNEQFF. CDR3 nucleotide sequence: TGTGCCAGCAGCCCCCCAGGGGGAAGGACTTGGAATGAGCAGTTCTTC.

The table lists this clonotype with a few counts. The CDR3 nucleotides are TGCAGCGTTGAATCAGCTAGAGAAGGAGACAATGAGCAGTTCTTC. Translation gives CSVESAREGDNEQFF. This chain links TRBV29-1 with TRBJ2-1; unclear D gene. This CDR3 contains 15 residues. CDR1 is SQVTM, CDR2 ANQGSEA, per germline. Trimming pared 2 bases from V and 5 bases from J, leaving 16 bases between.

This clonotype came up a few times. The chain combines TRBV24-1 with TRBJ2-3; D is possibly TRBD1 (5 bases). CDR1 is KGHDR and CDR2 is SFDVKD in the germline V gene. The V end lost 0 bases, the J end lost 6 bases, and 12 bases lay between the germline ends. The CDR3 is made up of 15 amino acids. The chain's CDR3 is CATSDLAAPGDTQYF. For the CDR3, the DNA is TGTGCCACCAGTGATTTGGCGGCCCCAGGGGATACGCAGTATTTT.

This clonotype was picked up a small number of times. The rearrangement uses TRBV9 and TRBJ2-1; 10 bases align to TRBD2. Germline lookup yields CDR1 SGDLS and CDR2 YYNGEE. This CDR3 region has 16 residues. The V segment lost 7 bases and the J segment 8 bases; nucleotides outside the gene matches: 15. The CDR3 sequence is CASLLSGRGGPDEQFF. Here the CDR3 DNA reads TGTGCCAGCCTTTTAAGCGGGAGGGGTGGTCCCGATGAGCAGTTCTTC.

This clonotype occurred a few times. J is TRBJ2-3 and V is TRBV5-6; unclear D gene. Trimming left V 0 bases short and J 4 bases short, with 6 bases between. Per the germline V gene, CDR1 is SGHDT and CDR2 is YYEEEE. This CDR3 contains 13 residues. CDR3: CASSLGFPDTQYF. The CDR3 DNA follows: TGTGCCAGCAGCTTGGGTTTTCCAGATACGCAGTATTTT.

This clonotype is judged medium-sized. The genes are TRBV27 and TRBJ1-1; D may be TRBD1 (5 bases). CDR1 is MNHEY, CDR2 SMNVEV, per germline (reference sequence). The CDR3 contains 16 residues. Trimming stripped 6 bases from V and 1 base from J, with 18 bases between. Here the CDR3 reads CASSPGQGVGNTEAFF. The CDR3, as DNA: TGTGCCAGCAGCCCAGGGCAGGGTGTCGGGAACACTGAAGCTTTCTTT.

As to this clonotype: A read error may produce the germline difference seen at one junction end. The genes are TRBV4-2 and TRBJ1-6; D possibly corresponds to TRBD1 (5 bases). The germline V gene encodes CDR1 LGHNA and CDR2 YNFKEQ. The CDR3 runs 15 residues. The CDR3 DNA reads TGTGTCAGCAGCCAAAGGGCAGGGAATAACTCACCCCTCCACTTT. Protein product: CVSSQRAGNNSPLHF.

This clonotype was seen more than once but under ten times. The chain joins TRBV7-9 to TRBJ2-2; a possible D gene is TRBD2 (5 bases). The V gene's germline CDR1 is SEHNR and CDR2 FQNEAQ (reference sequence). V lost 1 base and J lost 7, with 10 bases in between. The CDR3 is made up of 14 amino acids. In DNA, the CDR3 is TGTGCCAGCAGCTTAGGAGGACTCGGCGGGGAGCTGTTTTTT. It codes for CASSLGGLGGELFF.

The V call is TRBV29-1, the J call TRBJ1-1; no clear D. The CDR3 length is 13 residues. Trimming removed 7 bases at V and 0 bases at J, with 12 bases between. Germline CDR1 is SQVTM and CDR2 is ANQGSEA. The CDR3 spells CSGGIGLNTEAFF. The CDR3 DNA is TGCAGCGGAGGAATAGGGCTGAACACTGAAGCTTTCTTT. Full variable domain (rest looked up from reference TRBV29-1 and TRBJ1-1): SAVISQKPSRDICQRGTSLTIQCQVDSQVTMMFWYRQQPGQSLTLIATANQGSEATYESGFVIDKFPISRPNLTFSTLTVSNMSPEDSSIYLCSGGIGLNTEAFFGQGTRLTVV.

This chain uses TRBV12-3 or TRBV12-4 with TRBJ2-2; a possible D gene is TRBD2 (7 bases). The CDR3 is made up of 15 amino acids. Trimming left V 5 bases short and J 4 bases short, with 14 bases between. CDR3 loop: CASSIWAGATGELFF. The CDR3 DNA reads TGTGCCAGCAGTATCTGGGCGGGGGCCACCGGGGAGCTGTTTTTT.

This clonotype was counted ten times or more. The rearrangement joins TRBV20-1 to TRBJ2-7; TRBD1 matches at 8 bases. The CDR3 runs 12 residues. Germline loops: CDR1 DFQATT, CDR2 SNEGSKA (reference sequence). The V and J ends lost 7 bases and 3 bases, in that order; junction bases with no gene match: 5. Here the CDR3 DNA reads TGCAGTGTGGGACAGGAGCACTACGAGCAGTACTTC. As protein: CSVGQEHYEQYF.

The rearrangement uses TRBV12-3 or TRBV12-4 and TRBJ2-5; TRBD2 matches 13 bases. CDR3 length: 17 amino acids. Trimming cost V 7 bases and J 4 bases; bases outside gene matches: 12. The CDR3: CASTPPGLAGAPETQYF. CDR3 DNA sequence: TGTGCCAGCACCCCGCCAGGACTAGCGGGAGCCCCAGAGACCCAGTACTTC.

This clonotype was observed a few times. The chain employs TRBV14 and TRBJ2-7, with D possibly being TRBD1 (6 bases). The CDR3 covers 15 residues. V was pared by 1 base and J by 4 bases, with 14 bases between. CDR1 is SGHDN, CDR2 FVKESK, per germline. CDR3 residues: CASSQGRGWYYEQYF. The CDR3 DNA reads TGTGCCAGCAGCCAAGGCAGGGGCTGGTATTACGAGCAGTACTTC. The complete variable domain, with remaining parts taken from reference TRBV14 and TRBJ2-7, reads EAGVTQFPSHSVIEKGQTVTLRCDPISGHDNLYWYRRVMGKEIKFLLHFVKESKQDESGMPNNRFLAERTGGTYSTLKVQPAELEDSGVYFCASSQGRGWYYEQYFGPGTRLTVT.

The sample holds a few counts of this clonotype. J is TRBJ2-5 and V is TRBV6-1, with D possibly matching TRBD2 (6 bases). Looked up from germline, CDR1 is MNHNS and CDR2 is SASEGT. The CDR3 spans 14 residues. V was pared by 6 bases and J by 2 bases, with 13 bases between. The CDR3 sequence: CASSNGGFQETQYF. The CDR3, as DNA: TGTGCCAGCAGCAACGGGGGATTTCAAGAGACCCAGTACTTC.

The sample holds a few counts of this clonotype. The rearrangement joins TRBV25-1 to TRBJ1-1, with D possibly matching TRBD1 (5 bases). V shed 10 bases and J shed 12 bases, with 18 bases lying between them. CDR1 and CDR2 from the germline V gene are MGHDK and SYGVNS. The CDR3 is 11 residues long. The CDR3 loop is CAIGPEGRTFF. CDR3 nucleotides: TGTGCCATCGGACCGGAGGGGAGAACTTTCTTT.